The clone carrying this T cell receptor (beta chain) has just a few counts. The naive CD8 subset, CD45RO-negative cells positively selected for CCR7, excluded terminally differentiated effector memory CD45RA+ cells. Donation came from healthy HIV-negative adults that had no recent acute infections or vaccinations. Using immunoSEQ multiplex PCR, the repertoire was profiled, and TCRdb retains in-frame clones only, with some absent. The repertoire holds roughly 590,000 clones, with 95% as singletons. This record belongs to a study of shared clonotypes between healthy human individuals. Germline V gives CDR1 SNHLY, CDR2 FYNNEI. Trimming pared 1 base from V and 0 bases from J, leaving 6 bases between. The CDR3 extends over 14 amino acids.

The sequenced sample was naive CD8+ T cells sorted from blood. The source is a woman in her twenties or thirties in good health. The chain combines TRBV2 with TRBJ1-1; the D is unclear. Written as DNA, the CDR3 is TGTGCCAGCAGTGAAGGGATCATGAACACTGAAGCTTTCTTT. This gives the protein CASSEGIMNTEAFF.